This note documents a single T cell receptor beta chain sequence. The data originate from a study of PD-L1 blockade in urothelial cancer. Study-wide context: Administration of atezolizumab to patients began in the mid-2010s, at 1,200 mg intravenously every 3 weeks. Of prior chemotherapy regimens, patients had received between 0 and 3.

Deletions cut 0 bases from V and 2 bases from J, with 14 bases between. Germline lookup yields CDR1 MNHEY and CDR2 SMNVEV (reference sequence). The CDR3 runs to 16 residues. Noted time point: peripheral blood 6 weeks after treatment start. Here immunoSEQ multiplex PCR was the method, and the copy in TCRdb shows in-frame clones only, minus some. The sample carries tens of thousands of clones, 75% to 95% recorded once. V is TRBV27 and J is TRBJ2-7, with a weak D call TRBD2 (6 bases). The sequence came from an older man with urothelial cancer. The input for sequencing was PBMCs, taken around atezolizumab (anti-PD-L1) treatment. The CDR3 here is CASSLSSGSPTYEQYF. The CDR3 DNA is TGTGCCAGCAGTTTATCTTCCGGGAGCCCCACCTACGAGCAGTACTTC.